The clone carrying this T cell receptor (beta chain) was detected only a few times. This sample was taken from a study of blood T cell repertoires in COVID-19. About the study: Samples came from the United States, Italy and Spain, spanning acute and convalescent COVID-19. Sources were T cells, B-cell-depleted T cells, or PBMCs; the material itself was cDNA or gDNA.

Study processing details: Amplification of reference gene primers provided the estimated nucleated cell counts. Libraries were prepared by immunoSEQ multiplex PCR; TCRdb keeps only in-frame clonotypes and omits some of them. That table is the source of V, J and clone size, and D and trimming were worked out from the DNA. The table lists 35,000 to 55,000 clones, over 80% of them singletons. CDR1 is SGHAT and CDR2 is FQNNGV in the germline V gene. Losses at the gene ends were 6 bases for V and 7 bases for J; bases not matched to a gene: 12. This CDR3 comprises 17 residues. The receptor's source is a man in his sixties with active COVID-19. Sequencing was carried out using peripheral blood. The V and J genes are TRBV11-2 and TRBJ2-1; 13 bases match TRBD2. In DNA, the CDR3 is TGTGCCAGCAGACTAGGGGGACTAGCGGGACGGAGGAATGAGCAGTTCTTC. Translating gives CASRLGGLAGRRNEQFF.